The source of this TCR beta chain is a study of STAT5B mutations in CD4+ large granular lymphocyte leukemia. The repertoire was sequenced with immunoSEQ multiplex PCR; TCRdb's copy has only in-frame clones and lacks some. The data contain 20,000 to 25,000 clones, 70% to 85% of them singletons. V shed 6 bases and J shed 1 base, with 6 bases lying between them. Germline CDR1 reads DFQATT; CDR2 reads SNEGSKA (reference sequence). This CDR3 has 11 residues. A few counts support this clone. The specimen was CD4+ T cells from blood buffy coats. This clonotype was sampled from a human donor in good health. This chain links TRBV20-1 with TRBJ1-1, with D unclear. As DNA, the CDR3 is TGCAGTGCAATTAAGAACACTGAAGCTTTCTTT. This codes for CSAIKNTEAFF.